This entry is about one T cell receptor (beta chain). Generated by immunoSEQ multiplex PCR, the TCRdb table keeps only in-frame clones and is missing some. The repertoire consists of under 300,000 clones, with around 80% occurring once and the leading ten covering around 2.4%. These data belong to a study of blood T cell repertoires in COVID-19. Overall study: Specimens from acute and convalescent COVID-19 originated in the United States, Italy and Spain. PBMCs, B-cell-depleted T cells, or T cells provided the cDNA or gDNA that made up the material.

Trimming took 3 bases from V and 6 from J; bases not matched to a gene: 12. This CDR3 contains 16 residues. The V gene's germline CDR1 is SGDLS and CDR2 YYNGEE. The TCR was taken from a man between 40 and 49 years old who had recovered from COVID-19. The chain links TRBV9 to TRBJ2-7; 10 bases are shared with TRBD1. Sequences were obtained from peripheral blood. CDR3: CASSGGDRGLGREQYF. Written as DNA, the CDR3 is TGTGCCAGCAGCGGAGGGGACAGGGGATTGGGGCGCGAGCAGTACTTC. Drawing the rest from reference TRBV9 and TRBJ2-7, the complete variable domain is DSGVTQTPKHLITATGQRVTLRCSPRSGDLSVYWYQQSLDQGLQFLIQYYNGEERAKGNILERFSAQQFPDLHSELNLSSLELGDSALYFCASSGGDRGLGREQYFGPGTRLTVT.